One sample yielded the 17 T cell receptor beta chains listed below, sequenced in a study of blood T cell repertoires in COVID-19. TCRdb keeps only in-frame clones here, not all; method: immunoSEQ multiplex PCR. The sample has tens of thousands of clones; roughly four fifths are singletons. The sample taken for sequencing was peripheral blood. These receptors all stem from a woman in her sixties or seventies with acute or convalescent COVID-19.

The chain recombines TRBV9 with TRBJ1-6; 8 nucleotides line up with TRBD1. Per germline, CDR1 SGDLS and CDR2 YYNGEE. The junction had 2 bases not matched to a gene; V was cut back by 3 bases and J by 9 bases. The CDR3 length is 13 residues. The CDR3 reads CASSEGTGSPLHF. CDR3 DNA: TGTGCCAGCAGCGAGGGGACAGGTTCACCCCTCCACTTT.

The CDR3 loop reads CASSLEGGWNTEAFF. The CDR3, as DNA: TGCGCCAGCAGCTTGGAGGGAGGGTGGAACACTGAAGCTTTCTTT. This chain uses TRBV5-1 with TRBJ1-1; D unclear. Between the trimmed V and J ends, which lost 0 bases and 1 base, there was a span of 10 bases. This CDR3 region has 15 residues. Germline CDR1 SGHRS, CDR2 YFSETQ.

The rearrangement joins TRBV12-3 or TRBV12-4 to TRBJ2-3; D is unclear. This CDR3 has 12 residues. V was pared by 6 bases and J by 0 bases, with 4 bases between. The CDR3 region has the DNA TGTGCCAGCAGGGCAAGCACAGATACGCAGTATTTT. It yields the protein CASRASTDTQYF.

V usage is TRBV6-1 and J usage is TRBJ1-2, with 9 bases matching TRBD1. This CDR3 spans 13 amino acids. From germline, CDR1 is MNHNS and CDR2 SASEGT. With V trimmed by 3 bases and J by 7 bases, 3 bases remained unmatched. The CDR3: CASSDWTGVGYTF. Here the CDR3 DNA reads TGTGCCAGCAGTGATTGGACAGGGGTTGGCTACACCTTC.

J is TRBJ1-2 and V is TRBV5-6; D is possibly TRBD1 (5 bases). CDR1 is SGHDT and CDR2 is YYEEEE in the germline V gene. The ends were cut back, 3 bases at V and 7 bases at J, with 7 bases in the middle. This CDR3 is 11 amino acids long. This CDR3 reads CASSWGGGYTF. Written as DNA, the CDR3 is TGTGCCAGCAGCTGGGGGGGTGGCTACACCTTC.

The chain is built from TRBV30 and TRBJ2-1; 9 bases line up with TRBD2. The V segment lost 4 bases and the J segment 7 bases; nucleotides outside the gene matches: 5. From germline, CDR1 is GTSNPN and CDR2 SVGIG (reference sequence). This CDR3 has 13 residues. This CDR3 is CAWNSGGTNEQFF. In DNA, the CDR3 is TGTGCCTGGAATAGCGGGGGAACTAATGAGCAGTTCTTC.

V is TRBV11-2 and J is TRBJ1-2; D is perhaps TRBD1 (5 bases). From germline, CDR1 is SGHAT and CDR2 FQNNGV. The length of the CDR3 is 14 residues. Trimming took 3 bases from V and 3 from J, leaving 11 bases between them. The CDR3 region has the DNA TGTGCCAGCAGCTTGACAGTAGGGGACTATGGCTACACCTTC. Protein product: CASSLTVGDYGYTF.

This chain connects TRBV4-2 to TRBJ2-7; the D gene is possibly TRBD2 (6 bases). Germline V gene data show CDR1 as LGHNA and CDR2 as YNFKEQ. The V end lost 1 base, the J end lost 0 bases, and 10 bases lay between the germline ends. The CDR3 is 15 residues long. CDR3 in amino acids: CASSQGAGPSYEQYF. The CDR3 DNA sequence: TGTGCCAGCAGCCAAGGGGCGGGGCCCTCCTACGAGCAGTACTTC.

The chain is built from TRBV21-1 and TRBJ2-7; TRBD1, the table's D call, was not compared with the DNA. TRBV21-1 is a documented pseudogene. The CDR3 sequence is 19 residues long. This chain's CDR3 is CASSKVWMETVRSSYEQYF. The CDR3, as DNA: TGTGCCAGCAGCAAAGTTTGGATGGAGACAGTGAGAAGCTCCTACGAGCAGTACTTC.

The chain has TRBV18 and TRBJ2-5, with 7 bases matching TRBD1. The germline V gene has CDR1 KGHSH and CDR2 LQKENI. The ends lost 4 bases at V and 3 bases at J; junction bases unmatched: 20. The CDR3 runs 19 residues. CDR3 coding DNA: TGTGCCAGCTCACTCACCTTTGCCGCCCAGCGACAGGGTGAAGAGACCCAGTACTTC. Translated: CASSLTFAAQRQGEETQYF.

The rearrangement links TRBV5-1 to TRBJ2-2; perhaps TRBD1 as D (5 bases). The germline V and J ends were trimmed by 1 base and 0 bases, with 10 bases remaining between them. Germline assignment: CDR1 SGHRS and CDR2 YFSETQ. The CDR3 has 16 residues. The CDR3 spells CASSLRPGTNTGELFF. CDR3 DNA sequence: TGCGCCAGCAGCTTGAGGCCAGGGACGAACACCGGGGAGCTGTTTTTT.

This chain joins TRBV9 and TRBJ2-3; 7 bases fit TRBD2. CDR1 is SGDLS, CDR2 YYNGEE, per germline. The CDR3 extends over 15 amino acids. The ends lost 4 bases at V and 2 bases at J; junction bases unmatched: 7. CDR3 DNA sequence: TGTGCCAGCAGCATTCTGGGGGGGTTCACAGATACGCAGTATTTT. Residues: CASSILGGFTDTQYF.

J is TRBJ1-4 and V is TRBV7-8; no definite D call. Trimming cost V 6 bases and J 8 bases, with 13 bases left between them. Germline CDR1 SGHVS, CDR2 FQNEAQ. CDR3 length: 13 residues. The CDR3 spells CASSKRREEKLFF. For the CDR3, the DNA is TGTGCCAGCAGTAAACGAAGGGAGGAAAAACTGTTTTTT.

This clone was seen only a few times. The sample has other DNA sequences that encode this CDR3 too. The genes are TRBV24-1 and TRBJ1-2, with 8 positions matching TRBD1. J lost 8 bases, V lost 5 bases, and 6 bases had no gene match. The germline CDR1 and CDR2 sequences are KGHDR and SFDVKD. The CDR3 extends over 13 amino acids. The CDR3 DNA sequence: TGTGCCACCAGTGTCGGACAGGGATACGGCTACACCTTC. This translates into CATSVGQGYGYTF.

J is TRBJ2-1 and V is TRBV5-1; 9 bases line up with TRBD2. J gave up 6 bases and V 4 bases, and 11 bases lay outside the gene matches. The CDR3 is 16 amino acids. The V gene's germline CDR1 is SGHRS and CDR2 YFSETQ. In DNA form, the CDR3 reads TGCGCCAGCAGCCGCGTCCCGGGACTAGCTAGCAATGAGCAGTTCTTC. This codes for CASSRVPGLASNEQFF.

This clone has only a few counts. This chain connects TRBV27 to TRBJ1-6; D uncertain. The length of the CDR3 is 17 residues. Germline values: CDR1 MNHEY, CDR2 SMNVEV (reference sequence). The ends were cut back, 2 bases at V and 0 bases at J, with 11 bases in the middle. DNA of the CDR3: TGTGCCAGCAGTTTACTTTACCCCTACTCCTATAATTCACCCCTCCACTTT. Its translation is CASSLLYPYSYNSPLHF.

The table lists this clone with a few counts. The chain couples TRBV2 to TRBJ1-6; perhaps TRBD1 as D (5 bases). The V gene lost 8 bases and the J gene lost 6 bases, with 17 bases spanning the gap. Per germline, CDR1 SNHLY and CDR2 FYNNEI. CDR3 size: 15 residues. The CDR3, as DNA: TGTGCCAGCGTAAAGGGCGGGGGGGGTAATTCACCCCTCCACTTT. It translates to CASVKGGGGNSPLHF.